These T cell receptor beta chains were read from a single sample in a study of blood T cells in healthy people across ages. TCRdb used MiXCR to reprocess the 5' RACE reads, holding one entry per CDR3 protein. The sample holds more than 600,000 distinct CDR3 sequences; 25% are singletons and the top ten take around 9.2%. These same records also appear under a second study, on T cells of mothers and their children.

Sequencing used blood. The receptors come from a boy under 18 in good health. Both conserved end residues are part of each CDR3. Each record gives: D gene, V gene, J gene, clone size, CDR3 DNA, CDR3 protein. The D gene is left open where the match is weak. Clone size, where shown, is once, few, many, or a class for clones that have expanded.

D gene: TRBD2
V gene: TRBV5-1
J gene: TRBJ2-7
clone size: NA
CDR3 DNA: TGCGCCAGCAGCTACGTGAGTCTAGCGGGAGAGTACGAGCAGTACTTC
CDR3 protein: CASSYVSLAGEYEQYF

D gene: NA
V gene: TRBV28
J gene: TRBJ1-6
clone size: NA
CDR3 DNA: TGTGCCAGCAGAGGGTCCCTTTATAATTCACCCCTCCACTTT
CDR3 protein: CASRGSLYNSPLHF

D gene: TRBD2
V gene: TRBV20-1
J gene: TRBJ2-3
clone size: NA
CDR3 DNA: TGCAGTGCTAACCTGGCGCGGGAGATACTTGGAGATACGCAGTATTTT
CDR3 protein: CSANLAREILGDTQYF

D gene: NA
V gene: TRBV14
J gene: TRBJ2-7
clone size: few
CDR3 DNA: TGTGCCAGCAGCCAAGGAGAACGGTACGAGCAGTACTTC
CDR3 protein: CASSQGERYEQYF

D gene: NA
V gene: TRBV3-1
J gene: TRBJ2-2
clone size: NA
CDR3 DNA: TGTGCCAGCAGCCAAGAGGGTCGAGGAACCGGGGAGCTGTTTTTT
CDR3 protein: CASSQEGRGTGELFF

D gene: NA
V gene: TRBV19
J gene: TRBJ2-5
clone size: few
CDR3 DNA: TGTGCCAGTATGGAGACCGGACAAGAGACCCAGTACTTC
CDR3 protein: CASMETGQETQYF

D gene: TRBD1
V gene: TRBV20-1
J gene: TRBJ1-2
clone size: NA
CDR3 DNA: TGCAGTGCTGCAACGGGACAGGGGCTGTTTGGCTACACCTTC
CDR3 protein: CSAATGQGLFGYTF

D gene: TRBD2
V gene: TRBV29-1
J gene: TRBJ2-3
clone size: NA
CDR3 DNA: TGCAGCGTTGAATTGCCCAGACTAGCGGGAGGGCTTGCAGATACGCAGTATTTT
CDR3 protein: CSVELPRLAGGLADTQYF

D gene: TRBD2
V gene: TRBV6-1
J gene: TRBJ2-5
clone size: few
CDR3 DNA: TGTGCCAGCAACCCTAGCGGGCAAGAGACCCAGTACTTC
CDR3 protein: CASNPSGQETQYF

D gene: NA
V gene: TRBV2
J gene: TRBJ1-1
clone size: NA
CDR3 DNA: TGTGCCAGCAGGGGGGGGACGCCCGTTCGGGGCTTCTTT
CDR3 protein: CASRGGTPVRGFF

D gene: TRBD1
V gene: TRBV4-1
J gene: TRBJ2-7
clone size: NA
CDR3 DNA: TGCGCCAGCAGCCAAGATGTGGGACAGGGCTACGAGCAGTACTTC
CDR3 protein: CASSQDVGQGYEQYF

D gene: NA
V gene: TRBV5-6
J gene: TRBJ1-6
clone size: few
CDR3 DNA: TGTGCCAGCAGCTCTAGGGATTCACCCCTCCACTTT
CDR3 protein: CASSSRDSPLHF

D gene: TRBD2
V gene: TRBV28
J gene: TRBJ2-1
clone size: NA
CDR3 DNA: TGTGCCAGCAACCCAAGGGGTAGCGGGAGTTTTAGTGAGCAGTTCTTC
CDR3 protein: CASNPRGSGSFSEQFF

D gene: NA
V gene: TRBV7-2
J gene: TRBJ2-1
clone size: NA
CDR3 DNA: TGTGCCAGCAGCATCAGCCAGGGGAATGAGCAGTTCTTC
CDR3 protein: CASSISQGNEQFF

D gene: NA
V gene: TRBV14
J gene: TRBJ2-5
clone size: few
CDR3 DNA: TGTGCCAGCAGCCCGCGGAGTAAAGAGACCCAGTACTTC
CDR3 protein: CASSPRSKETQYF

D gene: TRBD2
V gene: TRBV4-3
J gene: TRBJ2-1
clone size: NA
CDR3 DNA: TGCGCCAGCAGCCAAGCGCTAGCGGGGGCTAATGAGCAGTTCTTC
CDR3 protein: CASSQALAGANEQFF

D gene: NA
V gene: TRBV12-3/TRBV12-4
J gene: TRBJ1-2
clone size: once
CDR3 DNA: TGTGCCAGCAGTTTTGGGGACGCGGTCTATGGCTACACCTTC
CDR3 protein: CASSFGDAVYGYTF

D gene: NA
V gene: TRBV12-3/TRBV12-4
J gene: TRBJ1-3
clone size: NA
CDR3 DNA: TGTGCCAGCAGTTCCAAACATGGGGGGAGTGGAAACACCATATATTTT
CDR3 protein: CASSSKHGGSGNTIYF

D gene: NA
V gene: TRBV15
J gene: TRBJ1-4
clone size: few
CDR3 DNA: TGTGCCACCAGCAGAGCAAGGGGTGCAACTAATGAAAAACTGTTTTTT
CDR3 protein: CATSRARGATNEKLFF

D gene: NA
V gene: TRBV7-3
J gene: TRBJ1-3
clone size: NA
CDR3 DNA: TGTGCCAGCAGCTATACGCGAGGGGCTTGCTCTGGAAACACCATATATTTT
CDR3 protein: CASSYTRGACSGNTIYF

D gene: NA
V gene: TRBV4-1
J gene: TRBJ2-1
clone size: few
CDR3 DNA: TGCGCCAGCAGCCAAGGGTTCCTAGGCGATGAGCAGTTCTTC
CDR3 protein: CASSQGFLGDEQFF

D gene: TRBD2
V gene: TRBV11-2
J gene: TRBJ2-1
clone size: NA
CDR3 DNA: TGTGCCAGCAGCTTAGGGATTTTGGGGACTAGCTCTATTGAGCAGTTCTTC
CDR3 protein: CASSLGILGTSSIEQFF

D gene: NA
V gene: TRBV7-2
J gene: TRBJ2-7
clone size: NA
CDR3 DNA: TGTGCCAGCACCCCGGCGGGCACTTACTACGAGCAGTACTTC
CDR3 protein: CASTPAGTYYEQYF

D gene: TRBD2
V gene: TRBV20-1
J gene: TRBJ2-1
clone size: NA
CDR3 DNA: TGCAGTGCAACTAGCGTACTCGTCTACAATGAGCAGTTCTTC
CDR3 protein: CSATSVLVYNEQFF